Listed here are 20 T cell receptor beta chains from one sample, sequenced in a study of T cell responses to AZD1222 COVID-19 vaccine. Profiling relied on immunoSEQ multiplex PCR, and the TCRdb table lists in-frame clones only, not all of them. The table includes more than 140,000 clones, around 88% detected once. The sequencing here drew on peripheral blood, taken on day 0 of AZD1222 vaccination. Source of these receptors: an adult in good health.

CDR3 in amino acids: CASRGLEGFNQPQHF. Here the CDR3 DNA reads TGTGCCAGTAGGGGCTTGGAGGGGTTCAATCAGCCCCAGCATTTT. This sequence joins TRBV19 and TRBJ1-5; tentatively, D is TRBD1 (5 bases). The V and J ends lost 6 bases and 3 bases respectively, with 15 bases between them. The germline V gene encodes CDR1 LNHDA and CDR2 SQIVND (reference sequence). The CDR3 spans 15 residues.

The V gene is TRBV28, the J gene TRBJ1-1, with a weak D call TRBD1 (5 bases). The germline V gene has CDR1 MDHEN and CDR2 SYDVKM. The CDR3 is 14 residues long. V was shortened by 5 bases and J by 4 bases, with 14 bases between the two germline ends. In nucleotides, the CDR3 is TGTGCCAGCAGTCCCCCGGACATTCCCACTGAAGCTTTCTTT. Amino acids: CASSPPDIPTEAFF.

The chain links TRBV15 to TRBJ1-4; unclear D gene. The V end lost 8 bases, the J end lost 8 bases, and 6 bases lay between the germline ends. Looked up from germline, CDR1 is LNHNV and CDR2 is YYDKDF (reference sequence). The CDR3 has 10 residues. CDR3 residues: CATGFEKLFF. The CDR3 nucleotides are TGTGCCACCGGGTTCGAAAAACTGTTTTTT.

This chain joins TRBV27 and TRBJ2-3; the D is unclear. CDR1 and CDR2 (germline): MNHEY, SMNVEV (reference sequence). V was trimmed by 5 bases and J by 4 bases, leaving 10 bases between them. The CDR3 runs 13 residues. CDR3 residues: CASSLTHPDTQYF. In DNA, the CDR3 is TGTGCCAGCAGTCTAACCCATCCAGATACGCAGTATTTT.

V usage is TRBV19 and J usage is TRBJ1-2, with a possible D match to TRBD1 (5 bases). V shed 7 bases and J shed 9 bases, with 15 bases lying between them. Germline CDR1 LNHDA, CDR2 SQIVND (reference sequence). The CDR3 covers 12 residues. Written as DNA, the CDR3 is TGTGCCAGTAAACTAGAGGGGAGGAGCTACACCTTC. Translated, it gives CASKLEGRSYTF.

V and J are TRBV18 and TRBJ1-2; TRBD1 agrees at 7 bases. The length of the CDR3 is 16 residues. Per germline, CDR1 KGHSH and CDR2 LQKENI. With 3 bases clipped from V and 1 base from J, the junction kept 8 bases outside the gene matches. As DNA, the CDR3 is TGTGCCAGCTCACCTAAGACAGGGACCTTTAACTATGGCTACACCTTC. Translation gives CASSPKTGTFNYGYTF. The whole variable domain, filled in from reference TRBV18 and TRBJ1-2, reads NAGVMQNPRHLVRRRGQEARLRCSPMKGHSHVYWYRQLPEEGLKFMVYLQKENIIDESGMPKERFSAEFPKEGPSILRIQQVVRGDSAAYFCASSPKTGTFNYGYTFGSGTRLTVV.

The chain is built from TRBV9 and TRBJ2-7, with D perhaps TRBD1 or TRBD2 (5 bases each). The ends were cut back, 0 bases at V and 7 bases at J, with 20 bases in the middle. Germline V lookup: CDR1 SGDLS, CDR2 YYNGEE. The CDR3 is 16 residues long. CDR3 bases: TGTGCCAGCAGCGTAGAGGGCAGGAGAGGGGAATCGGAGCAGTACTTC. Translating it yields CASSVEGRRGESEQYF.

V gene TRBV3-1 (or the pseudogene TRBV3-2) combines with J gene TRBJ1-3; D remains unclear. V dropped 0 bases and J dropped 2 bases, with 14 bases sitting between them. The CDR3 is 17 amino acids. The germline gives CDR1 LGHDT, CDR2 YNNKEL (reference sequence). The CDR3 region is CASSQDPVGAAGNTIYF. CDR3 nucleotides: TGTGCCAGCAGCCAAGACCCGGTTGGCGCGGCTGGAAACACCATATATTTT.

V usage is TRBV28 and J usage is TRBJ2-3; no firm D call. V lost 5 bases, J lost 4 bases, and 10 bases lay in between. Germline CDR1 is MDHEN and CDR2 is SYDVKM. The CDR3 runs to 13 residues. The CDR3 here is CASSVGYADTQYF. The CDR3, as DNA: TGTGCCAGCAGTGTTGGGTACGCAGATACGCAGTATTTT.

The V gene is TRBV28, the J gene TRBJ1-5, with 7 bases aligning to TRBD1. Per the germline V gene, CDR1 is MDHEN and CDR2 is SYDVKM. Germline trimming cut 8 bases from V and 5 bases from J; bases unmatched to any gene: 9. The CDR3 length is 14 residues. The CDR3 protein is CASPKWTGDQPQHF. As DNA, the CDR3 is TGTGCCAGCCCCAAATGGACAGGCGATCAGCCCCAGCATTTT.

The gene calls are TRBV4-3 and TRBJ1-3; D unclear. CDR3 size: 17 residues. V lost 0 bases and J lost 0, with 12 bases in between. In germline, CDR1 is LGHNA, CDR2 YSLEER. DNA for the CDR3: TGCGCCAGCAGCCAAGATCAGCGACAAATCTCTGGAAACACCATATATTTT. This codes for CASSQDQRQISGNTIYF.

The V and J genes are TRBV13 and TRBJ1-1; no definite D call. The CDR3 loop spans 14 amino acids. Between the trimmed V and J ends, which lost 3 bases and 0 bases, there was a span of 8 bases. Germline CDR1 is PRHDT and CDR2 is FYEKMQ (reference sequence). The CDR3 bases are TGTGCCAGCAGCTTCCCCTCTATGAACACTGAAGCTTTCTTT. It encodes CASSFPSMNTEAFF.

The rearrangement joins TRBV4-2 to TRBJ2-3; 14 bases agree with TRBD2. The J segment lost 1 base and the V segment lost 3 bases, leaving 18 bases of the junction unmatched. Germline CDR1 is LGHNA and CDR2 is YNFKEQ. This CDR3 has 22 amino acids. Here the CDR3 reads CASSQPGQGSGLAGGGTDTQYF. In DNA form, the CDR3 reads TGTGCCAGCAGCCAGCCGGGACAGGGGTCCGGACTAGCGGGAGGAGGCACAGATACGCAGTATTTT.

This chain joins TRBV6-5 and TRBJ2-7; D might be TRBD2 (5 bases). With 5 bases removed from V and 0 bases from J, the gap between germline ends came to 11 bases. CDR3 length: 14 residues. CDR1 MNHEY and CDR2 SVGAGI come from the germline V gene. The CDR3 protein is CASSPRGVSYEQYF. The CDR3 DNA sequence: TGTGCCAGCAGTCCCCGGGGAGTCTCCTACGAGCAGTACTTC.

This clone was observed a single time. V is TRBV6-7 and J is TRBJ2-3; D gene ambiguous. TRBV6-7 falls under the ORF class, with uncertain function. V shed 6 bases and J shed 3 bases, with 16 bases lying between them. CDR3 length equals 15 residues. The CDR3 nucleotides are TGTGCCAGCAGCTTTGGGCCTTATTGTACAGATACGCAGTATTTT. It encodes CASSFGPYCTDTQYF.

This rearrangement joins TRBV24-1 to TRBJ1-2; TRBD1 matches 7 bases. This CDR3 spans 12 amino acids. The V segment lost 11 bases and the J segment 7 bases; nucleotides outside the gene matches: 9. Germline-derived CDR1 and CDR2 are KGHDR and SFDVKD. The CDR3 loop is CANHRGFCGYTF. CDR3 bases: TGTGCCAACCACAGGGGTTTCTGTGGCTACACCTTC.

This chain joins TRBV6-5 and TRBJ2-5; 7 bases fit TRBD1. In germline, CDR1 is MNHEY, CDR2 SVGAGI. The CDR3 runs to 14 residues. Trimming took 6 bases from V and 2 from J; bases not matched to a gene: 6. The CDR3 sequence: CASSRTGTQETQYF. The CDR3 coding sequence is TGTGCCAGCAGCAGGACAGGTACTCAAGAGACCCAGTACTTC.

The chain couples TRBV2 to TRBJ2-3; a weak D match, TRBD2 (5 bases). The germline CDR1 and CDR2 sequences are SNHLY and FYNNEI. This CDR3 has 14 residues. V was cut by 9 bases and J by 8 bases, with 21 bases left in between. The CDR3 loop is CARKSSKFVGTQYF. Written as DNA, the CDR3 is TGTGCCAGGAAATCTAGCAAATTTGTTGGTACGCAGTATTTT. Full variable domain (remainder filled in from reference TRBV2 and TRBJ2-3): EPEVTQTPSHQVTQMGQEVILRCVPISNHLYFYWYRQILGQKVEFLVSFYNNEISEKSEIFDDQFSVERPDGSNFTLKIRSTKLEDSAMYFCARKSSKFVGTQYFGPGTRLTVL.

The chain employs TRBV13 and TRBJ1-1; 8 positions agree with TRBD1. CDR3 length equals 14 residues. After removal of 0 bases from V and 8 bases from J, the junction contained 5 bases not matched to a gene. CDR1 and CDR2 from the germline V gene are PRHDT and FYEKMQ (reference sequence). DNA of the CDR3: TGTGCCAGCAGCTTAGGCCGGACAGGGAAGGAAGCTTTCTTT. It codes for CASSLGRTGKEAFF.

The CDR3 reads CASSITTGLGGGEQFF. The CDR3 DNA is TGTGCCAGTAGTATAACGACAGGGTTGGGTGGGGGTGAGCAGTTCTTC. This chain uses TRBV19 with TRBJ2-1, with 7 bases identical to TRBD1. J gave up 9 bases and V 2 bases, and 13 bases lay outside the gene matches. Germline assignment: CDR1 LNHDA and CDR2 SQIVND (reference sequence). This CDR3 has 16 residues.